This paragraph reports one TCR beta chain. This clone showed up just a few times. Its antigen is currently not known. Base qualities were left out, and no much larger clone turns up one base away. This specimen belongs to a study of cytotoxic CD8 clonotypes in ibrutinib-treated CLL (dated by TCRdb to 2020 to 2022). About the full investigation: In this cohort, approximately 15 patients were treatment-naive and ten to twelve were relapsed/refractory, while roughly 18 had unmutated IGHV. Partial responses were observed in about 25 patients and complete responses in 2; after a median follow-up of about 69 months, remission was maintained in approximately 14 patients and progression was observed in roughly twelve. Every remission and progressive disease sample was obtained while ibrutinib was still being received by the patients. The response samples were drawn at a median of approximately 11 months into treatment, with a range of roughly 6 to 40 months. Of the approximately 90 participants in the trial, approximately 25 had longitudinal samples available. On average, each sample yielded about 250,000 productive templates and 80,000 to 95,000 productive rearrangements. Cryopreserved peripheral blood mononuclear cells were obtained prior to treatment, at the time of response, and at either disease progression or sustained remission. Points the paper makes about the study in general: Baseline clonality was found to be higher than that of age-matched healthy donors and was strongly correlated with circulating CD8+ T-cell counts. Public clonotypes were rare and either shrank or stayed stable during treatment, and the rise in clonality at ibrutinib response reflected expansion of private clonotypes. An increase in clonality was observed at ibrutinib response, with clonality remaining stable during sustained remission and falling back toward baseline at progression. Sustained-remission and progressing patients did not have matched sampling times, and lymph node repertoires were not examined.

The time point tag for this specimen amounts to: progressive disease on ibrutinib. Roughly 2.2 micrograms of genomic DNA were extracted from cryopreserved PBMCs for TCR beta library preparation. High-throughput TCR beta sequencing was performed on longitudinal blood samples from CLL patients receiving ibrutinib monotherapy. The patients were enrolled in a single-center, open-label phase 2 trial of ibrutinib monotherapy. The germline V gene supplies CDR1 KGHSH and CDR2 LQKENI. The CDR3 numbers 15 residues from cysteine through phenylalanine. The retained sequence is limited to the CDR3, 45 bases, with the frame set at the first base. V is reduced by 3 bases and J by 1 base, leaving a spacing of 12 bases between them. On a MiSeq, deep resolution sequencing aimed for a depth between 1 in 1 million and 1 in 200,000 T cells, with each clonotype covered approximately 9.8x on average. The immunoSEQ hsTCRB Kit was used to generate TCR beta libraries. As for the original processing: The data were analyzed with ImmunoSEQ Analyzer and ImmunoSEQ Data Assistant, and V, D and J gene assignments followed IMGT definitions. Clonality, which ranges from 0 to 1, was calculated by subtracting the normalized Shannon entropy of productive rearrangement frequencies from one. Only overrepresented clonotypes making up at least 0.05% of the repertoire of each patient were included in the public clonotype analysis. About twelve repertoires from age-matched healthy donors, obtained from immuneACCESS, served as clonality controls. The immuneACCESS repertoire file appears here via TCRdb, limited to in-frame rearrangements. These files lack a portion of the clones; in checked studies, under half of the deficit traces to unresolved V genes, and the cause of the others is not known. V and J calls and clone size are those listed in that table; D and trimming were worked out from the DNA. In this sample the table shows over 250,000 clones, about 72% of which occur a single time. Together, the top ten hold roughly 6% of the sample.

Material: PBMCs, obtained at disease progression, from a patient treated with ibrutinib. This receptor chain uses TRBV18 and TRBJ1-1, with TRBD1 as a weak D call on 6 bases. The clonotype comes from a human donor with chronic lymphocytic leukemia. Here the CDR3 is given as CASSPARGSNTEAFF. The nucleotides read TGTGCCAGCTCACCGGCCAGGGGCTCGAACACTGAAGCTTTCTTT.